This T cell receptor beta chain derives from a study of OX40 agonist ivuxolimab in advanced cancers. Context from the whole study: Ivuxolimab was a fully human IgG2 agonistic monoclonal antibody targeting the costimulatory receptor OX40 (CD134). Patients were allowed to have had prior anti-PD-1, anti-PD-L1 or anti-CTLA-4 therapy, and 30% to 40% of the dose-escalation patients had previously received checkpoint inhibitors. The paper describes the monotherapy dose-escalation part (N ≈ 52 patients) of the phase I trial of ivuxolimab. Peripheral TCRbeta sequencing was intended to test whether TCR sequence diversity was altered and clonal T-cell expansion was caused by ivuxolimab. Partial responses were achieved by three dose-escalation patients, of whom one had hepatocellular carcinoma and two had cutaneous melanoma. Intravenous ivuxolimab was administered to patients every 2 weeks at six dose levels: 0.01, 0.1, 0.3, 1.5, 3 and 10 mg/kg. In the dose-escalation cohort, around four fifths of patients were male, and the mean age was roughly 60 years, with a range of roughly 23 to 85. Of the roughly 52 dose-escalation patients, hepatocellular carcinoma was present in roughly 19, melanoma in around 15, renal cell carcinoma in 9 and head and neck cancer in 9.

Patients with autoimmune disease history or receiving systemic immunosuppression were excluded from the trial. In every dose cohort, peripheral blood was drawn for TCR sequencing at baseline, cycle 4 day 1, and cycle 7 day 1. The samples were taken from a phase I, first-in-human, multicenter, open-label dose-escalation trial of ivuxolimab. Adults with locally advanced or metastatic melanoma, renal cell, hepatocellular, or head and neck squamous cell carcinoma were enrolled in the trial. Before TCR sequencing, CD4+ and CD8+ T cells were separately sorted from peripheral blood. V and J are truncated by 4 bases and 3 bases respectively, leaving an intervening sequence of 14 bases. The CDR3 sequence holds 15 residues, the cysteine and phenylalanine included. The read is trimmed to its CDR3 DNA, 45 bases read in frame from base 1. As encoded in the germline V gene (reference sequence), CDR1 is SGHKS while CDR2 is YYEKEE.

What the study reported, not specific to this receptor: The antigen specificity of the peripheral T cells that underwent clonal expansion was not determined. At doses of 0.1 to 3.0 mg/kg, clonal expansion of both CD4+ and CD8+ T cells in blood was seen between baseline and week 6. In the 0.1-3.0 mg/kg groups, partial responders had among the lowest normalized peripheral clonal expansion, particularly in CD8+ T cells. Low levels of normalized T-cell clonal expansion were also seen in some nonresponding patients. After ivuxolimab, more expanded clones were found on average in CD8+ T cells than in CD4+ T cells.

As to this clone: It lacks a known antigen. Base qualities are not at hand, and no much larger clone is one base apart.

Genomic DNA was extracted from sorted cells for sequencing of the TCRbeta CDR3 region. The immunoSEQ Assay was used to sequence the TCRbeta CDR3 regions. TCRdb took over this immuneACCESS table, retaining in-frame rearrangements with V and J assigned. Such tables are incomplete; in checked studies, under half of the missing clones stem from an unresolved V gene, and the remainder is unexplained. The sample table holds 70,000 to 95,000 clones, of which under 90% were seen once. Clones ranked in the top ten supply 1% to 1.3% of the sample. Source: CD4+ or CD8+ T cells sorted from blood, taken in a trial of the OX40 agonist ivuxolimab. The receptor chain draws on TRBV5-5 and TRBJ1-5; the D gene is perhaps TRBD1, on 6 matching bases. The receptor was derived from an adult with an advanced solid tumor such as melanoma, head and neck, liver or kidney cancer. The CDR3 has the sequence CASSVWQGFNQPQHF. The nucleotide sequence reads TGTGCCAGCAGCGTGTGGCAGGGGTTCAATCAGCCCCAGCATTTT.